The rows below give T cell receptor beta chains drawn from one sample of a study of T cell responses to AZD1222 COVID-19 vaccine. Measured with immunoSEQ multiplex PCR; TCRdb has only the in-frame clones, and not every one. The sample carries roughly 130,000 clones, more than 90% recorded once. Sequences were derived from peripheral blood, sampled 28 days after the second AZD1222 dose. These receptors were collected from an adult who received the AZD1222 COVID-19 vaccine. CDR3s include the opening cysteine and the closing phenylalanine or tryptophan.

j_call,v_call,cdr3_aa
TRBJ2-7,TRBV12-2,CASRLIQPGDRGSYEQYF
TRBJ1-5,TRBV7-6,CASSPDTDQPQHF
TRBJ1-4,TRBV5-1,CASSLAGAATNEKLFF
TRBJ1-5,TRBV10-3,CAISERQGLFLQPQHF
TRBJ2-1,TRBV27,CASSLSGEEQFF
TRBJ2-5,TRBV29-1,CSVGRAQETQYF
TRBJ2-1,TRBV10-2,CASSDQLYNEQFF
TRBJ2-7,TRBV19,CASSTGLAGEQYF
TRBJ1-2,TRBV28,CASSLSLRFYGYTF
TRBJ1-1,TRBV6-2/TRBV6-3,CASSYHNTEAFF
TRBJ2-7,TRBV27,CASTFQDRGRNYEQYF
TRBJ1-2,TRBV11-3,CASSLVQGVGGYTF
TRBJ2-3,TRBV10-1,CANLGLAGGPTDTQYF
TRBJ1-3,TRBV18,CASSPSGSLSGNTIYF
TRBJ1-2,TRBV28,CASSLYPGNGYTF
TRBJ1-3,TRBV20-1,CSARISTYF
TRBJ1-1,TRBV18,CASSPGQIEAFF
TRBJ2-5,TRBV15,CATSGGYQETQYF
TRBJ1-3,TRBV5-1,CASSLSGIDSGNTIYF
TRBJ1-6,TRBV15,CATSQDRSAGSPLHF
TRBJ2-3,TRBV6-5,CASSLDRGGTDTQYF
TRBJ1-4,TRBV27,CASGPPRDRGEKLFF
TRBJ1-1,TRBV19,CASIVGGSNTEAFF